These 5 T cell receptor beta chains came from one sample sequenced in a study of T cells after yellow fever vaccination. TCRdb redid the calling of the 5' RACE reads with MiXCR, one entry per CDR3 protein. The repertoire has 550,000 or so distinct CDR3 sequences, about a fifth of them found once; the top ten carry roughly an eighth. This sample comprised PBMCs, obtained 15 days after the yellow fever booster vaccination. These receptors all stem from a young man who received the YFV17D yellow fever vaccine.

This clonotype was detected only a few times. This rearrangement joins TRBV15 to TRBJ2-3; no reliable D call. V was trimmed by 4 bases and J by 1 base, leaving 15 bases between them. Germline V CDR1 and CDR2: LNHNV, YYDKDF (reference sequence). This CDR3 region has 16 residues. CDR3 DNA sequence: TGTGCCACCAGCATCGACTGGATTGGGGGCACAGATACGCAGTATTTT. Its translation: CATSIDWIGGTDTQYF.

The V and J genes are TRBV20-1 and TRBJ2-2; TRBD1 or TRBD2 may be the D gene (5 bases each). The CDR3 covers 15 residues. The germline gives CDR1 DFQATT, CDR2 SNEGSKA (reference sequence). With 6 bases removed from V and 1 base from J, the gap between germline ends came to 15 bases. The chain's CDR3 is CSARRGRGNTGELFF. CDR3 sequence (DNA): TGCAGTGCCCGCCGGGGCAGAGGGAACACCGGGGAGCTGTTTTTT.

Concerning this clonotype: At one boundary the junction diverges from the germline segment, which might be a read error. This CDR3 reads CASSLRLAGGTCFF. The CDR3 nucleotides read TGTGCCAGCAGTTTAAGACTAGCGGGAGGGACCTGTTTCTTC. This chain uses TRBV28 with TRBJ2-7; 14 nucleotides match TRBD2. CDR1 MDHEN and CDR2 SYDVKM come from the germline V gene. The CDR3 is 14 residues long.

This clonotype has a handful of counts. The rearrangement joins TRBV5-5 to TRBJ2-4, with 14 bases that match TRBD2. This CDR3 has 15 residues. Looked up from germline, CDR1 is SGHKS and CDR2 is YYEKEE (reference sequence). V was pared by 4 bases and J by 8 bases, with 5 bases of the junction left unmatched. The CDR3 DNA follows: TGTGCCAGCAGCCACGGGACTAGCGGGAGACACATTCAGTACTTC. Its protein product is CASSHGTSGRHIQYF.

The chain is built from TRBV6-1 and TRBJ2-5, with unresolved D. The CDR3 is 14 residues long. Trimming removed 7 bases at V and 2 bases at J, with 14 bases between. The germline V gene encodes CDR1 MNHNS and CDR2 SASEGT. CDR3 residues: CASTAPQKQETQYF. The CDR3 coding sequence is TGTGCCAGCACCGCGCCCCAGAAACAAGAGACCCAGTACTTC.